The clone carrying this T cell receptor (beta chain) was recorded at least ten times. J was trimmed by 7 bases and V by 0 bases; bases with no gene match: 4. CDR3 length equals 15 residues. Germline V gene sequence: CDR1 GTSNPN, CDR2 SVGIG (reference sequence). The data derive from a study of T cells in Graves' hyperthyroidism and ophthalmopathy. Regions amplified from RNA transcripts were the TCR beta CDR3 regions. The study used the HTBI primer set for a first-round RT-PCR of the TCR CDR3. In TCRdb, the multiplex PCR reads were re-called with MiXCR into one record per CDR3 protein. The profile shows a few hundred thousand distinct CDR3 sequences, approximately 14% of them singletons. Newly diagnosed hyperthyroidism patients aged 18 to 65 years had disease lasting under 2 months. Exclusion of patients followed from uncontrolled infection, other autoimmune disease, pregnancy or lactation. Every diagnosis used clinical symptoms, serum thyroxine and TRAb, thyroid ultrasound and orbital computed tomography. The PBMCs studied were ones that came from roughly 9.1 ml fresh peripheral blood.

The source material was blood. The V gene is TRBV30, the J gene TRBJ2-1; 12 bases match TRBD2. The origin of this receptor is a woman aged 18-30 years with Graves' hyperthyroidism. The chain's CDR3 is CAWSVGLAGKNEQFF. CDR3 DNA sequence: TGTGCCTGGAGTGTAGGACTAGCGGGAAAGAATGAGCAGTTCTTC.